The 31 T cell receptor beta chains below all came from one sample that was sequenced in a study of cytomegalovirus exposure and HLA in healthy donors. PCR employed 60 Vbeta and 13 Jbeta primers. The repertoire was sequenced with immunoSEQ multiplex PCR; TCRdb's copy has only in-frame clones and lacks some. This sample yields some 170,000 clones, of which 65% to 85% are seen a single time; roughly 7.6% belongs to the top ten. Sequencing used PBMCs. These receptors were collected from a woman in her 30s in good health and CMV-seropositive.

On this clone: An end of the junction differs from the germline gene, which may be a read error. The chain uses TRBV7-9 and TRBJ1-1; D is unclear. This CDR3 is built from 13 residues. Per the germline V gene, CDR1 is SEHNR and CDR2 is FQNEAQ (reference sequence). The CDR3 DNA follows: TGTTCCAGCAGCTTCATGCCCCGGGCTGAAGCTTTCTTT. This codes for CSSSFMPRAEAFF.

Only a few counts were recorded for this clone. CDR3: CASTDRGEKLFF. CDR3 coding DNA: TGTGCCAGTACGGACAGGGGTGAAAAACTGTTTTTT. The chain joins TRBV19 to TRBJ1-4; 9 bases match TRBD1. J was trimmed by 7 bases and V by 7 bases; bases with no gene match: 1. Germline values: CDR1 LNHDA, CDR2 SQIVND (reference sequence). The CDR3 covers 12 residues.

The V gene is TRBV7-2, the J gene TRBJ1-5; 7 bases are a match to TRBD1. Losses at the gene ends were 5 bases for V and 4 bases for J; bases not matched to a gene: 2. CDR1 and CDR2 from the germline V gene are SGHTA and FQGNSA. The CDR3 has 13 amino acids. The CDR3 here is CASSLRGNQPQHF. CDR3 in DNA: TGTGCCAGCAGCCTCAGGGGGAATCAGCCCCAGCATTTT.

This chain uses TRBV27 with TRBJ2-3; TRBD2 matches 14 bases. This CDR3 is built from 17 residues. The trim removed 3 bases at V and 2 bases at J, leaving 4 bases unmatched. The germline V gene has CDR1 MNHEY and CDR2 SMNVEV (reference sequence). CDR3: CASSFGTSGGPTDTQYF. The CDR3 region has the DNA TGTGCCAGCAGTTTTGGGACTAGCGGGGGACCCACAGATACGCAGTATTTT.

The chain carries TRBV7-2 and TRBJ1-2, with TRBD1 identical over 8 bases. The CDR3 covers 15 residues. Per germline, CDR1 SGHTA and CDR2 FQGNSA. V lost 11 bases, J lost 4 bases, and 15 bases stayed unmatched. The CDR3 region is CASNGVGTGFYGYTF. In nucleotides, the CDR3 is TGTGCCTCCAATGGTGTAGGGACAGGCTTCTATGGCTACACCTTC.

This clone was observed a single time. The genes are TRBV6-1 and TRBJ1-6, with D maybe TRBD1 (6 bases). The V gene's germline CDR1 is MNHNS and CDR2 SASEGT. The CDR3 extends over 17 amino acids. The V end lost 1 base, the J end lost 1 base, and 11 bases lay between the germline ends. The CDR3 DNA reads as TGTGCCAGCAGTGAAGGAGGGGGAGGGTCCTATAATTCACCCCTCCACTTT. Its translation is CASSEGGGGSYNSPLHF.

The chain has TRBV6-5 and TRBJ1-1; tentatively, D is TRBD1 (5 bases). The CDR3 covers 11 residues. Per germline, CDR1 MNHEY and CDR2 SVGAGI. Trimming removed 4 bases at V and 9 bases at J, with 9 bases between. CDR3 nucleotides: TGTGCCAGCAGTTCGACAGTTCAAGCTTTCTTT. Its translation is CASSSTVQAFF.

The chain combines TRBV6-5 with TRBJ1-2, with D perhaps TRBD1 (5 bases). Germline CDR1 and CDR2: MNHEY and SVGAGI. This CDR3 spans 15 amino acids. The V end was cut by 0 bases, the J end by 5 bases, with 13 bases between. The CDR3 reads CASSYSGEGSYGYTF. The CDR3 DNA sequence: TGTGCCAGCAGTTACTCGGGGGAGGGGAGTTATGGCTACACCTTC.

V usage is TRBV19 and J usage is TRBJ2-3; D may be TRBD1 (6 bases). This CDR3 spans 14 amino acids. Germline V gene lookup returns CDR1 LNHDA and CDR2 SQIVND (reference sequence). The germline V and J ends were trimmed by 7 bases and 0 bases, with 11 bases remaining between them. The CDR3 sequence is CASNPTGSTDTQYF. As DNA, the CDR3 is TGTGCCAGTAACCCCACAGGGAGCACAGATACGCAGTATTTT.

This chain joins TRBV2 and TRBJ1-5, with a weak D call TRBD1 (6 bases). The CDR3 is 14 amino acids. Germline CDR1 SNHLY, CDR2 FYNNEI. Trimming left V 4 bases short and J 3 bases short, with 10 bases between. This CDR3 is CASSAGQINQPQHF. Written as DNA, the CDR3 is TGTGCCAGCAGTGCCGGACAGATCAATCAGCCCCAGCATTTT.

This clone was recorded once. V gene TRBV2 combines with J gene TRBJ2-2; 8 bases match TRBD1. Unmatched junction bases numbered 6, after V lost 7 bases and J lost 5 bases. CDR1 and CDR2 from the germline V gene are SNHLY and FYNNEI. This CDR3 has 14 amino acids. DNA for the CDR3: TGTGCCAGCATCTCCTACAGGGGGACCGGGGAGCTGTTTTTT. Amino acids: CASISYRGTGELFF.

The chain has TRBV10-2 and TRBJ1-2; D ambiguous. Germline V gene lookup returns CDR1 WSHSY and CDR2 SAAADI. This CDR3 contains 11 residues. The ends were cut back, 8 bases at V and 5 bases at J, with 9 bases in the middle. CDR3 sequence reads: CASQEGYGYTF. The CDR3 coding sequence is TGCGCCAGCCAGGAGGGATATGGCTACACCTTC.

The rearrangement uses TRBV29-1 and TRBJ1-1; perhaps TRBD1 as D (6 bases). This CDR3 is 13 amino acids long. V lost 5 bases and J lost 2, with 12 bases in between. Looked up from germline, CDR1 is SQVTM and CDR2 is ANQGSEA. DNA for the CDR3: TGCAGCGTTAGGACAGACATAAACACTGAAGCTTTCTTT. The encoded protein is CSVRTDINTEAFF.

The chain has TRBV7-2 and TRBJ2-4; 7 bases align to TRBD1. This CDR3 is built from 13 residues. Germline CDR1 and CDR2: SGHTA and FQGNSA. The junction had 3 bases not matched to a gene; V was cut back by 3 bases and J by 7 bases. The CDR3 region is CASSLTGSNIQYF. The CDR3, as DNA: TGTGCCAGCAGCTTGACAGGGTCGAACATTCAGTACTTC.

The chain employs TRBV10-3 and TRBJ2-7; 9 bases line up with TRBD1. Germline V gives CDR1 ENHRY, CDR2 SYGVKD. J gave up 6 bases and V 8 bases, and 14 bases lay outside the gene matches. The CDR3 length is 15 residues. DNA for the CDR3: TGTGCCATCGGGAGATCCGGGACAGGGAGTATCGAGCAGTACTTC. It encodes CAIGRSGTGSIEQYF.

The chain joins TRBV27 to TRBJ1-1; D gene ambiguous. The CDR3 consists of 14 residues. Germline values: CDR1 MNHEY, CDR2 SMNVEV (reference sequence). V lost 7 bases to trimming and J lost 5 bases, with 17 bases between them. CDR3 loop: CASTGYNMRTEAFF. For the CDR3, the DNA is TGTGCCAGCACCGGTTATAATATGAGAACTGAAGCTTTCTTT.

The V gene is TRBV15, the J gene TRBJ1-2, with 8 bases that match TRBD1. There are 15 residues in the CDR3. The germline gives CDR1 LNHNV, CDR2 YYDKDF (reference sequence). V was clipped by 0 bases and J by 5 bases; unmatched bases: 5. For the CDR3, the DNA is TGTGCCACCAGCAGAGAGGTTGGACAGGGATATGGCTACACCTTC. This gives the protein CATSREVGQGYGYTF.

The rearrangement joins TRBV5-1 to TRBJ2-4; TRBD1 aligns across 10 bases. From germline, CDR1 is SGHRS and CDR2 YFSETQ. After removal of 0 bases from V and 2 bases from J, the junction contained 5 bases not matched to a gene. This CDR3 has 17 residues. This chain's CDR3 is CASSLGDRGRTKNIQYF. The CDR3, as DNA: TGCGCCAGCAGCTTGGGTGACAGGGGGCGCACCAAAAACATTCAGTACTTC.

The V and J genes are TRBV19 and TRBJ2-3; 11 nucleotides align to TRBD2. The trim removed 8 bases at V and 6 bases at J, leaving 7 bases unmatched. Germline V gene lookup returns CDR1 LNHDA and CDR2 SQIVND (reference sequence). The CDR3 contains 14 residues. CDR3 amino acids: CASQLAGGLDTQYF. The CDR3 DNA follows: TGTGCCAGTCAGCTAGCGGGGGGCCTTGATACGCAGTATTTT.

V gene TRBV14 combines with J gene TRBJ2-7; TRBD1 agrees at 7 bases. There are 12 residues in the CDR3. V trimming: 8 bases; J trimming: 4 bases; junction bases outside the gene matches: 5. Per germline, CDR1 SGHDN and CDR2 FVKESK. This CDR3 reads CASGDRVYEQYF. In DNA form, the CDR3 reads TGTGCCAGCGGAGACAGGGTGTACGAGCAGTACTTC.

This clone appeared a single time. The chain couples TRBV30 to TRBJ2-1; TRBD2 matches at 8 bases. The CDR3 is 14 residues long. CDR1 GTSNPN and CDR2 SVGIG come from the germline V gene (reference sequence). V lost 3 bases and J lost 8; bases outside the gene matches: 9. CDR3 region: CAWSGPRGGYEQFF. The CDR3 region has the DNA TGTGCCTGGAGCGGACCCCGGGGGGGCTATGAGCAGTTCTTC.

The chain joins TRBV5-6 to TRBJ2-7, with 10 bases aligning to TRBD1. The V segment lost 3 bases and the J segment 3 bases; nucleotides outside the gene matches: 6. CDR3 length: 15 residues. From germline, CDR1 is SGHDT and CDR2 YYEEEE. The CDR3 spells CASSYLDRGLYEQYF. The CDR3 DNA is TGTGCCAGCAGCTATTTAGACAGGGGGCTCTACGAGCAGTACTTC.

V is TRBV2 and J is TRBJ2-7; possibly TRBD1 for D (5 bases). V was shortened by 2 bases and J by 2 bases, with 13 bases between the two germline ends. Per germline, CDR1 SNHLY and CDR2 FYNNEI. The CDR3 has 15 amino acids. The CDR3 nucleotides read TGTGCCAGCAGTGAATGGGCAGGGCAGACCTACGAGCAGTACTTC. Its translation: CASSEWAGQTYEQYF.

The chain carries TRBV5-8 and TRBJ2-5; unclear D gene. CDR1 and CDR2 from the germline V gene are SGHTS and YDEGEE. CDR3 length: 13 residues. Trimming stripped 2 bases from V and 5 bases from J, with 10 bases between. CDR3 bases: TGTGCCAGCAGCTTACCTCTACGGGAGACCCAGTACTTC. Amino acid sequence: CASSLPLRETQYF.

The chain couples TRBV15 to TRBJ2-6, with TRBD1 matching over 8 bases. Losses at the gene ends were 3 bases for V and 6 bases for J; bases not matched to a gene: 4. CDR1 and CDR2 (germline): LNHNV, YYDKDF (reference sequence). The CDR3 has 15 residues. DNA for the CDR3: TGTGCCACCAGCAGTTACAGGGGGGAGGCCAACGTCCTGACTTTC. This sequence encodes CATSSYRGEANVLTF.

J is TRBJ2-3 and V is TRBV5-4, with 9 nucleotides matching TRBD2. The CDR3 runs to 18 residues. The germline CDR1 and CDR2 sequences are SGHNT and YYREEE (reference sequence). J lost 6 bases, V lost 3 bases, and 17 bases had no gene match. CDR3 protein: CASSSGLSSGVREDTQYF. The DNA of the CDR3 is TGTGCCAGCAGCTCCGGACTGTCTAGCGGGGTCAGAGAGGATACGCAGTATTTT.

The chain recombines TRBV4-3 with TRBJ2-3; D unresolved. Looked up from germline, CDR1 is LGHNA and CDR2 is YSLEER. The CDR3 is 15 amino acids. V was shortened by 0 bases and J by 0 bases, with 7 bases between the two germline ends. DNA for the CDR3: TGCGCCAGCAGCCAAGACAGGCTCAGCACAGATACGCAGTATTTT. This codes for CASSQDRLSTDTQYF.

The chain is built from TRBV6-5 and TRBJ2-1, with D maybe TRBD1 (5 bases). CDR3 size: 12 residues. V lost 11 bases, J lost 7 bases, and 15 bases lay in between. Germline lookup yields CDR1 MNHEY and CDR2 SVGAGI. CDR3 in amino acids: CAAGAGFNEQFF. In DNA, the CDR3 is TGTGCCGCTGGGGCTGGATTTAATGAGCAGTTCTTC.

The CDR3 coding sequence is TGTGCCAGCAGCGCCAGGGTTGGCAATCAGCCCCAGCATTTT. Its translation is CASSARVGNQPQHF. The chain couples TRBV11-2 to TRBJ1-5; D might be TRBD1 (5 bases). Germline CDR1 reads SGHAT; CDR2 reads FQNNGV. The CDR3 spans 14 residues. V was shortened by 5 bases and J by 2 bases, with 10 bases between the two germline ends.

V is TRBV30 and J is TRBJ1-6; D is undetermined. Germline CDR1 GTSNPN, CDR2 SVGIG (reference sequence). V lost 1 base and J lost 4, with 5 bases in between. The CDR3 sequence is 13 residues long. CDR3 loop: CAWSELYNSPLHF. CDR3 in DNA: TGTGCCTGGAGTGAGCTTTATAATTCACCCCTCCACTTT. Full variable domain (rest looked up from reference TRBV30 and TRBJ1-6): SQTIHQWPATLVQPVGSPLSLECTVEGTSNPNLYWYRQAAGRGLQLLFYSVGIGQISSEVPQNLSASRPQDRQFILSSKKLLLSDSGFYLCAWSELYNSPLHFGNGTRLTVT.

The chain has TRBV9 and TRBJ1-6; D is perhaps TRBD1 (5 bases). The germline gives CDR1 SGDLS, CDR2 YYNGEE. The ends were cut back, 4 bases at V and 10 bases at J, with 21 bases in the middle. This CDR3 has 16 amino acids. CDR3 sequence reads: CASSPKGAGLRSPLHF. Written as DNA, the CDR3 is TGTGCCAGCAGCCCCAAAGGAGCAGGGTTAAGGTCACCCCTCCACTTT. Looking up the rest from reference TRBV9 and TRBJ1-6 gives the full variable domain: DSGVTQTPKHLITATGQRVTLRCSPRSGDLSVYWYQQSLDQGLQFLIQYYNGEERAKGNILERFSAQQFPDLHSELNLSSLELGDSALYFCASSPKGAGLRSPLHFGNGTRLTVT.